These T cell receptor beta chains were read from a single sample in a study of T cells in Graves' hyperthyroidism and ophthalmopathy. TCRdb redid the calling of the multiplex PCR reads with MiXCR, one entry per CDR3 protein. Among about 600,000 distinct CDR3 sequences, 16% were seen once, and the ten largest hold around 3.5%. The sequenced sample consisted of blood. Every receptor here comes from a woman in her thirties or forties with Graves' ophthalmopathy. Each CDR3 is given without its conserved first and last residue. Fields, in order: CDR3 protein, V gene, D gene, J gene. A D gene is named only where the DNA matches it firmly.

SAKLLGEVGTDTQY,TRBV20-1,.,TRBJ2-3
ASSLDTSGRY,TRBV7-2,TRBD2,TRBJ2-5
ATSLGYNEQF,TRBV24-1,.,TRBJ2-1
ASSAGGASGDTQY,TRBV2,.,TRBJ2-3
ASSPQGGLAHNEQF,TRBV18,TRBD2,TRBJ2-1
ASSRGLVSYNEQF,TRBV3-1,.,TRBJ2-1
ASSLGATVNTGELF,TRBV12-3/TRBV12-4,.,TRBJ2-2
AWHKNTAVYGYT,TRBV30,.,TRBJ1-2
ASSEGVLNEKLF,TRBV2,.,TRBJ1-4
ASSQEDTDRRNSPLH,TRBV4-1,TRBD1,TRBJ1-6
ASSPTAGVECINQPQH,TRBV5-1,.,TRBJ1-5
ASTDGKNIQY,TRBV18,.,TRBJ2-4
ASSPGTGRLQETQY,TRBV19,TRBD1,TRBJ2-5
VSSENGGGRAGDEQF,TRBV6-2/TRBV6-3,.,TRBJ2-1
ASSIDRGPGGYNEQF,TRBV19,.,TRBJ2-1
AWGTGQGEGGELF,TRBV30,TRBD1,TRBJ2-2
ASSAGLAGLSYNEQF,TRBV5-6,TRBD2,TRBJ2-1
SAPWGQGEKEQF,TRBV29-1,TRBD1,TRBJ2-1
SAPAGGSGQPQH,TRBV20-1,.,TRBJ1-5
ASSFSVRGDEQF,TRBV28,.,TRBJ2-1
SAEGSYEQY,TRBV29-1,.,TRBJ2-7
ASSEIGVTNYGYT,TRBV25-1,.,TRBJ1-2
ASSSVAGVTYNEQF,TRBV7-8,TRBD2,TRBJ2-1
SASGGDQETQY,TRBV20-1,.,TRBJ2-5
ASSLVPLSGTIGELF,TRBV5-1,TRBD2,TRBJ2-2
AWRAYSRYEQF,TRBV30,.,TRBJ2-1
ASVQGLNTEAF,TRBV18,.,TRBJ1-1
ASSTTRGADNEQF,TRBV18,.,TRBJ2-1
ASSRAEDGGYT,TRBV9,.,TRBJ1-2
ASSLDRLAGRADTQY,TRBV11-2,TRBD2,TRBJ2-3
ASTLGRVADTQY,TRBV7-9,.,TRBJ2-3
ASSPSRGPWNIQY,TRBV18,TRBD1,TRBJ2-4
ASSPRGQTATNEKLF,TRBV18,.,TRBJ1-4
ASSRGSGTDTQY,TRBV18,TRBD2,TRBJ2-3
ASKTSGVEQF,TRBV6-1,TRBD2,TRBJ2-1
SARQDDTQY,TRBV20-1,.,TRBJ2-3
ASSGLAGVEQY,TRBV6-2/TRBV6-3,TRBD2,TRBJ2-7